A selection of T cell receptor beta chains follows, all from one sample in a study of T cell changes during pregnancy in multiple sclerosis. Profiling relied on immunoSEQ multiplex PCR, and the TCRdb table lists in-frame clones only, not all of them. This repertoire shows about 50,000 clones, approximately 94% found once; its top ten account for around 4.7%. The specimen was CD8+ T cells from peripheral blood mononuclear cells, collected in the first trimester of pregnancy. These receptors all stem from a female donor with multiple sclerosis, enrolled in a pregnancy study. CDR3s leave out the opening cysteine and the closing phenylalanine or tryptophan. A D gene is named only where the DNA matches it firmly.

TRBJ2-7	TRBV27	-	ASSFSRGGEQY
TRBJ1-4	TRBV7-9	TRBD1	ASSEKQGAEKLF
TRBJ2-3	TRBV20-1	-	SGRGPDTQY
TRBJ2-2	TRBV21-1	-	ASSKVNWGGQAVNTGELF
TRBJ1-2	TRBV27	TRBD1	ASSPLGPQGVGYGYT
TRBJ2-2	TRBV5-5	-	ASSIQTDTGELF
TRBJ2-7	TRBV6-5	TRBD1	ASSYTDRGYEQY
TRBJ2-1	TRBV6-4	-	ASSRGTQNEQF
TRBJ2-1	TRBV6-4	TRBD2	ASRRLAGGREEQF
TRBJ2-2	TRBV29-1	-	SVGGYTGELF
TRBJ1-4	TRBV10-3	TRBD1	AIRSGDREAEKLF
TRBJ2-1	TRBV6-5	TRBD2	ASRISGSYNEQF
TRBJ1-3	TRBV19	-	ASSPGLSSGNTIY
TRBJ1-6	TRBV4-1	TRBD1	ASLGQGVYSPLH
TRBJ2-7	TRBV14	-	ASSQGRVEQY
TRBJ2-1	TRBV7-2	-	ASSFGERSEQF
TRBJ2-6	TRBV13	-	ASSTSQRTLDSGANVLT
TRBJ2-3	TRBV30	-	AWSKTTFRTDTQY
TRBJ1-1	TRBV4-3	-	ASSQDPGGGEAF
TRBJ1-1	TRBV18	TRBD1	ASSPRGTGSENTEAF
TRBJ1-1	TRBV5-4	-	ASSLIQGPTEAF
TRBJ2-2	TRBV4-1	-	ASSQSPSAAGELF
TRBJ2-1	TRBV11-3	TRBD2	ASSQTSGRPPSDEQF
TRBJ2-5	TRBV27	-	ASSFPGHSVETQY
TRBJ2-1	TRBV4-1	-	ASSQGHSSSYNEQF
TRBJ2-7	TRBV6-6	TRBD2	ASSLSGNWYEQY
TRBJ2-1	TRBV7-2	TRBD2	ASSLRASGRGGNEQF
TRBJ2-1	TRBV19	TRBD1	ATKTGGNSYNEQF
TRBJ2-2	TRBV9	-	ASSVGQATGELF
TRBJ2-2	TRBV12-5	-	ASGLGPPLRPGELF
TRBJ2-1	TRBV6-1	-	ASRLLDSYNEQF
TRBJ2-2	TRBV27	TRBD1	ASGDRGHGELF
TRBJ2-7	TRBV2	-	ASAGQLSSYEQY
TRBJ1-5	TRBV2	-	ASSEGVGAPQH
TRBJ1-1	TRBV14	-	ASSHLNTEAF
TRBJ2-7	TRBV27	TRBD2	ASSLYTSGKQY
TRBJ1-4	TRBV7-8	-	ASSLRWGGPDEKLF
TRBJ1-1	TRBV30	TRBD1	AWQGAGTEAF
TRBJ2-1	TRBV9	-	ASSVWENNEQF
TRBJ2-1	TRBV19	TRBD2	ASSTPGLAGESSYNEQF
TRBJ1-1	TRBV9	TRBD1	ASSTSGGVGTEAF
TRBJ1-4	TRBV12-5	TRBD1	ASGLSPRDRDEKLF
TRBJ2-7	TRBV7-6	TRBD2	ASSLSGVSYEQY
TRBJ1-5	TRBV27	-	ASSSRNQPQH
TRBJ2-7	TRBV27	-	ASSISGNSYEQY
TRBJ1-5	TRBV5-5	-	ASSRDIDQPQH
TRBJ2-5	TRBV7-6	-	ASSLVSPGERETQY
TRBJ1-1	TRBV4-2	TRBD1	ASSQESGGNTEAF
TRBJ2-7	TRBV29-1	-	SVESPAATYEQY
TRBJ2-3	TRBV7-9	-	ASSYRGRADTQY
TRBJ2-5	TRBV7-9	TRBD1	ASSLQGVPLVQY
TRBJ1-1	TRBV13	-	ASSLYLNTEAF
TRBJ1-4	TRBV2	-	ASSEWGGNFTTNEKLF
TRBJ2-7	TRBV10-3	TRBD1	AISESHHRTGADYEQY